One and the same sample provided the 11 T cell receptor beta chains below, sequenced in a study of cytomegalovirus exposure and HLA in healthy donors. The primer mix had 60 Vbeta and 13 Jbeta primers. Some clones are missing from TCRdb's copy, which holds only in-frame ones; the method was immunoSEQ multiplex PCR. Of around 230,000 clones in the sample, around 78% were seen once. The sample consisted of PBMCs. The receptors come from a boy between 10 and 17 years old in good health and CMV-seronegative.

The gene calls are TRBV4-1 and TRBJ1-2, with TRBD1 matching 9 bases. The germline V gene has CDR1 MGHRA and CDR2 YSYEKL. CDR3 length: 17 amino acids. V was clipped by 0 bases and J by 7 bases; unmatched bases: 12. In nucleotides, the CDR3 is TGCGCCAGCAGCCAAGATGAAACAGGGGGCGAATTGGGTGGCTACACCTTC. Translating it yields CASSQDETGGELGGYTF.

The V gene is TRBV19, the J gene TRBJ2-1; 7 nucleotides agree with TRBD2. CDR3 length equals 12 residues. Germline CDR1 LNHDA, CDR2 SQIVND (reference sequence). J was trimmed by 9 bases and V by 11 bases; bases with no gene match: 10. The CDR3 protein is CAAGVDVGEQFF. DNA for the CDR3: TGTGCCGCGGGAGTTGACGTGGGTGAGCAGTTCTTC.

The rearrangement joins TRBV30 to TRBJ2-2; D may be TRBD2 (5 bases). V shed 0 bases and J shed 5 bases, with 16 bases lying between them. CDR1 and CDR2 from the germline V gene are GTSNPN and SVGIG (reference sequence). The CDR3 totals 16 residues. CDR3: CAWSVPVGPGTGELFF. For the CDR3, the DNA is TGTGCCTGGAGTGTACCGGTGGGCCCGGGGACCGGGGAGCTGTTTTTT.

The chain uses TRBV18 and TRBJ1-2, with D maybe TRBD1 (5 bases). Looked up from germline, CDR1 is KGHSH and CDR2 is LQKENI. CDR3 length: 16 amino acids. V was clipped by 4 bases and J by 0 bases, with 15 bases between them. In DNA form, the CDR3 reads TGTGCCAGCTCACAGACCAGGGAAAGGACTAACTATGGCTACACCTTC. This sequence encodes CASSQTRERTNYGYTF.

The chain is built from TRBV4-1 and TRBJ1-2; no definite D call. Trimming took off 0 bases at V and 0 bases at J, with 8 bases between the two ends. Germline V gene data show CDR1 as MGHRA and CDR2 as YSYEKL. The CDR3 sequence is 15 residues long. This chain's CDR3 is CASSQEPGANYGYTF. The CDR3 bases are TGCGCCAGCAGCCAAGAGCCGGGAGCTAACTATGGCTACACCTTC.

This rearrangement joins TRBV11-3 to TRBJ1-1; D remains ambiguous. CDR3 size: 13 residues. Between the trimmed V and J ends, which lost 0 bases and 1 base, there was a span of 3 bases. Germline V gene lookup returns CDR1 SGHNT and CDR2 YENEEA. As DNA, the CDR3 is TGTGCCAGCAGCTTAGACGGGAACACTGAAGCTTTCTTT. Encoded protein: CASSLDGNTEAFF.

The chain couples TRBV4-1 to TRBJ2-7; tentatively, D is TRBD2 (6 bases). V was shortened by 4 bases and J by 5 bases, with 18 bases between the two germline ends. The length of the CDR3 is 15 residues. CDR1 is MGHRA and CDR2 is YSYEKL in the germline V gene. CDR3 protein: CASSLTPGVANEQYF. The CDR3, as DNA: TGCGCCAGCAGCCTGACCCCGGGAGTTGCCAACGAGCAGTACTTC.

The chain combines TRBV5-6 with TRBJ1-2; D may be TRBD1 (6 bases). Deletions cut 2 bases from V and 13 bases from J, with 18 bases between. In germline, CDR1 is SGHDT, CDR2 YYEEEE. The CDR3 runs 13 residues. CDR3 DNA: TGTGCCAGCAGCTTCGGGACGGATCTCAGGGGCACCTTC. It yields the protein CASSFGTDLRGTF.

This clone appeared once. The gene calls are TRBV6-5 and TRBJ1-1; D may be TRBD1 (6 bases). Per germline, CDR1 MNHEY and CDR2 SVGAGI. The CDR3 has 14 amino acids. The V and J ends lost 5 bases and 5 bases respectively, with 15 bases between them. This chain's CDR3 is CASSRPGQRTEAFF. CDR3 nucleotide sequence: TGTGCCAGCAGTCGTCCGGGACAACGGACTGAAGCTTTCTTT.

The rearrangement uses TRBV2 and TRBJ1-1, with D possibly being TRBD1 (5 bases). Trimming cost V 3 bases and J 4 bases, with 18 bases left between them. The V gene's germline CDR1 is SNHLY and CDR2 FYNNEI. CDR3 length: 16 residues. The CDR3 DNA follows: TGTGCCAGCAGTGAGGGCCCCCAGGGATTTGTCACTGAAGCTTTCTTT. Protein sequence: CASSEGPQGFVTEAFF. Filled out from reference TRBV2 and TRBJ1-1, the complete variable domain reads EPEVTQTPSHQVTQMGQEVILRCVPISNHLYFYWYRQILGQKVEFLVSFYNNEISEKSEIFDDQFSVERPDGSNFTLKIRSTKLEDSAMYFCASSEGPQGFVTEAFFGQGTRLTVV.

The chain recombines TRBV6-1 with TRBJ2-7; 10 positions agree with TRBD1. Losses at the gene ends were 5 bases for V and 4 bases for J; bases not matched to a gene: 5. The germline gives CDR1 MNHNS, CDR2 SASEGT. CDR3 length equals 14 residues. CDR3 region: CASSFRDRGYEQYF. The CDR3 DNA reads as TGTGCCAGCAGTTTCCGGGACAGGGGATACGAGCAGTACTTC.